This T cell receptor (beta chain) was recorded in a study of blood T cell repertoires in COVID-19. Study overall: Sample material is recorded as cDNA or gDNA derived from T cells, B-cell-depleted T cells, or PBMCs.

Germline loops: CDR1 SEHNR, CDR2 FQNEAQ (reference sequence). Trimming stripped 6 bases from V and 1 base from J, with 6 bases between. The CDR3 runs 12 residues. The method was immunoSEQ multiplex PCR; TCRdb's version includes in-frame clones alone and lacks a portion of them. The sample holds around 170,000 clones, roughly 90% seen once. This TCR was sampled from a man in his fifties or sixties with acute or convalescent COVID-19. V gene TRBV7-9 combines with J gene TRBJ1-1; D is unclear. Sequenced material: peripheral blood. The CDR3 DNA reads TGTGCCAGCAGTAACACGAACACTGAAGCTTTCTTT. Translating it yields CASSNTNTEAFF. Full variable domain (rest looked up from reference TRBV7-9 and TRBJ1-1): DTGVSQNPRHKITKRGQNVTFRCDPISEHNRLYWYRQTLGQGPEFLTYFQNEAQLEKSRLLSDRFSAERPKGSFSTLEIQRTEQGDSAMYLCASSNTNTEAFFGQGTRLTVV.